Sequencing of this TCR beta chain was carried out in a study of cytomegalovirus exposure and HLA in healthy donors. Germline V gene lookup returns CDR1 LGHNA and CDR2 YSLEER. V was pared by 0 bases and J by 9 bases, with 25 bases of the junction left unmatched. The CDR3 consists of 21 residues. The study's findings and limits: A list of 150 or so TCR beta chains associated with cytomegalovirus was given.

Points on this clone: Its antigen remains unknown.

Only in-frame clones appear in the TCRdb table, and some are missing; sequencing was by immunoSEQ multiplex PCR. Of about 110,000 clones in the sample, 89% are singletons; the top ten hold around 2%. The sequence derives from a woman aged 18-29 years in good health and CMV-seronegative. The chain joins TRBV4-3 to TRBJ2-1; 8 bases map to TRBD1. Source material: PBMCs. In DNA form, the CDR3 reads TGCGCCAGCAGCCAAGATTTAGGGCAGGGGGCGGTTGCCCTTAAGAGAGGTGAGCAGTTCTTC. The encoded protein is CASSQDLGQGAVALKRGEQFF.